The rows below give T cell receptor beta chains drawn from one sample of a study of cytomegalovirus exposure and HLA in healthy donors. Measured with immunoSEQ multiplex PCR; TCRdb has only the in-frame clones, and not every one. Among 150,000 to 200,000 clones listed, about 82% were seen once. The material sequenced was PBMCs. The receptor set was obtained from a woman in her fifties or sixties in good health and CMV-seronegative. Each CDR3 is given with its conserved first and last residue. Fields, in order: CDR3 protein, CDR3 DNA, J gene, clone size, D gene, V gene. The D gene is left open where the match is weak. Clone size, where shown, is once, few, many, or a class for clones that have expanded.

cdr3_aa: CAISESSVSGRPTDTQYF
cdr3_nt: TGTGCCATCAGTGAGTCATCGGTTAGCGGGAGACCCACAGATACGCAGTATTTT
j_call: TRBJ2-3
clone_size: -
d_call: TRBD2
v_call: TRBV10-3

cdr3_aa: CASSPRTGATWEQYF
cdr3_nt: TGTGCCAGCAGCCCACGGACAGGGGCCACCTGGGAGCAGTACTTC
j_call: TRBJ2-7
clone_size: -
d_call: TRBD1
v_call: TRBV7-2

cdr3_aa: CASSYTNEQFF
cdr3_nt: TGTGCCAGCAGTTACACCAATGAGCAGTTCTTC
j_call: TRBJ2-1
clone_size: -
d_call: -
v_call: TRBV7-9

cdr3_aa: CASSWALVGANVLTF
cdr3_nt: TGTGCCAGCAGCTGGGCCCTCGTGGGGGCCAACGTCCTGACTTTC
j_call: TRBJ2-6
clone_size: -
d_call: -
v_call: TRBV28

cdr3_aa: CASSYDRANGYTF
cdr3_nt: TGTGCCAGTAGTTACGACAGGGCAAATGGCTACACCTTC
j_call: TRBJ1-2
clone_size: few
d_call: TRBD1
v_call: TRBV19

cdr3_aa: CSVQQTTYEQYF
cdr3_nt: TGCAGCGTTCAACAGACCACCTACGAGCAGTACTTC
j_call: TRBJ2-7
clone_size: few
d_call: -
v_call: TRBV29-1

cdr3_aa: CASSLVLAGSYEQYF
cdr3_nt: TGTGCCAGCAGCTTGGTACTAGCGGGATCCTACGAGCAGTACTTC
j_call: TRBJ2-7
clone_size: -
d_call: TRBD2
v_call: TRBV5-6

cdr3_aa: CASSLGGGAYNEQFF
cdr3_nt: TGTGCCAGCAGCTTAGGGGGAGGGGCCTACAATGAGCAGTTCTTC
j_call: TRBJ2-1
clone_size: -
d_call: TRBD2
v_call: TRBV11-1

cdr3_aa: CASSSTTSGSRNEQFF
cdr3_nt: TGTGCCAGCAGCTCGACGACTAGCGGGAGTCGGAATGAGCAGTTCTTC
j_call: TRBJ2-1
clone_size: -
d_call: TRBD2
v_call: TRBV7-9

cdr3_aa: CASRRGAGGLINEQFF
cdr3_nt: TGTGCCAGCAGACGGGGAGCGGGAGGGTTAATCAATGAGCAGTTCTTC
j_call: TRBJ2-1
clone_size: -
d_call: TRBD2
v_call: TRBV27

cdr3_aa: CAWSAPVGALSYEQYF
cdr3_nt: TGTGCCTGGAGTGCCCCCGTGGGGGCCCTCTCCTACGAGCAGTACTTC
j_call: TRBJ2-7
clone_size: -
d_call: -
v_call: TRBV30

cdr3_aa: CASSFLSYEQYF
cdr3_nt: TGTGCCAGCAGTTTTCTCTCCTACGAGCAGTACTTC
j_call: TRBJ2-7
clone_size: -
d_call: -
v_call: TRBV28

cdr3_aa: CASSRGTVGREQYF
cdr3_nt: TGTGCCAGCTCCCGGGGGACAGTCGGCCGGGAGCAGTACTTC
j_call: TRBJ2-7
clone_size: -
d_call: -
v_call: TRBV6-6

cdr3_aa: CASSLDMTPSGKETQYF
cdr3_nt: TGTGCCAGCAGTTTAGACATGACCCCTAGCGGGAAAGAGACCCAGTACTTC
j_call: TRBJ2-5
clone_size: -
d_call: TRBD2
v_call: TRBV28

cdr3_aa: CASSYSTSGDTQYF
cdr3_nt: TGTGCCAGCAGTTACTCGACTAGCGGAGATACGCAGTATTTT
j_call: TRBJ2-3
clone_size: -
d_call: TRBD2
v_call: TRBV6-5

cdr3_aa: CAMAPSGAYNEQFF
cdr3_nt: TGTGCCATGGCCCCTAGCGGGGCCTACAATGAGCAGTTCTTC
j_call: TRBJ2-1
clone_size: -
d_call: TRBD2
v_call: TRBV30

cdr3_aa: CASSGATDRKLSSYNEQFF
cdr3_nt: TGTGCCAGCAGCGGAGCAACGGACAGAAAGCTATCCTCCTACAATGAGCAGTTCTTC
j_call: TRBJ2-1
clone_size: few
d_call: -
v_call: TRBV7-8

cdr3_aa: CASSSPGPNQPQHF
cdr3_nt: TGTGCCAGCAGTTCCCCAGGCCCGAATCAGCCCCAGCATTTT
j_call: TRBJ1-5
clone_size: -
d_call: -
v_call: TRBV27

cdr3_aa: CASSSRTGLETQYF
cdr3_nt: TGTGCCAGCAGTTCCAGGACAGGGCTGGAGACCCAGTACTTC
j_call: TRBJ2-5
clone_size: -
d_call: TRBD1
v_call: TRBV6-6

cdr3_aa: CASSQDPGAYGEAFF
cdr3_nt: TGCGCCAGCAGCCAAGATCCAGGGGCATATGGTGAAGCTTTCTTT
j_call: TRBJ1-1
clone_size: -
d_call: -
v_call: TRBV4-1

cdr3_aa: CASRVGTGNNSPLHF
cdr3_nt: TGTGCCAGCAGAGTCGGGACAGGGAATAATTCACCCCTCCACTTT
j_call: TRBJ1-6
clone_size: -
d_call: TRBD1
v_call: TRBV6-1

cdr3_aa: CASSPTGYTGELFF
cdr3_nt: TGTGCCAGCAGCCCCACGGGGTACACCGGGGAGCTGTTTTTT
j_call: TRBJ2-2
clone_size: -
d_call: -
v_call: TRBV7-3

cdr3_aa: CASSQVAPGQIEQFF
cdr3_nt: TGCGCCAGCAGCCAAGTGGCACCGGGACAGATCGAGCAGTTCTTC
j_call: TRBJ2-1
clone_size: -
d_call: TRBD1
v_call: TRBV4-1

cdr3_aa: CASSQHLGLYEQYF
cdr3_nt: TGCGCCAGCAGCCAGCACCTGGGCCTTTACGAGCAGTACTTC
j_call: TRBJ2-7
clone_size: -
d_call: -
v_call: TRBV4-1

cdr3_aa: CATMTGGVNTEAFF
cdr3_nt: TGTGCCACAATGACAGGGGGTGTGAACACTGAAGCTTTCTTT
j_call: TRBJ1-1
clone_size: -
d_call: TRBD1
v_call: TRBV19

cdr3_aa: CASSSSGIYNEQFF
cdr3_nt: TGTGCCAGCAGTTCCAGCGGGATATACAATGAGCAGTTCTTC
j_call: TRBJ2-1
clone_size: -
d_call: TRBD2
v_call: TRBV28

cdr3_aa: CASSQAPVNYGYTF
cdr3_nt: TGCGCCAGCAGCCAAGCTCCAGTTAACTATGGCTACACCTTC
j_call: TRBJ1-2
clone_size: -
d_call: -
v_call: TRBV4-3

cdr3_aa: CATQVGGARNGYTF
cdr3_nt: TGTGCCACCCAGGTTGGGGGGGCGCGGAATGGCTACACCTTC
j_call: TRBJ1-2
clone_size: few
d_call: -
v_call: TRBV19

cdr3_aa: CASSWSGQGKGNTEAFF
cdr3_nt: TGTGCCAGCAGCTGGTCGGGACAGGGGAAGGGGAACACTGAAGCTTTCTTT
j_call: TRBJ1-1
clone_size: once
d_call: TRBD1
v_call: TRBV13

cdr3_aa: CASRGTGLNREQYF
cdr3_nt: TGTGCCAGTAGGGGGACAGGCCTAAATCGAGAGCAGTACTTC
j_call: TRBJ2-7
clone_size: -
d_call: TRBD1
v_call: TRBV19

cdr3_aa: CASSLGTGGETQYF
cdr3_nt: TGTGCCAGCAGCCTCGGGACAGGGGGAGAGACCCAGTACTTC
j_call: TRBJ2-5
clone_size: -
d_call: TRBD1
v_call: TRBV7-2

cdr3_aa: CASSIGGGTATYEQYF
cdr3_nt: TGTGCCAGTAGTATAGGGGGCGGGACAGCTACCTACGAGCAGTACTTC
j_call: TRBJ2-7
clone_size: -
d_call: -
v_call: TRBV19

cdr3_aa: CASSERRPGANVLTF
cdr3_nt: TGTGCCAGCAGTGAAAGGAGGCCTGGGGCCAACGTCCTGACTTTC
j_call: TRBJ2-6
clone_size: -
d_call: -
v_call: TRBV2

cdr3_aa: CASSPRYTGELFF
cdr3_nt: TGTGCCAGCTCACCGCGTTACACCGGGGAGCTGTTTTTT
j_call: TRBJ2-2
clone_size: -
d_call: -
v_call: TRBV18

cdr3_aa: CASSPPSGSVDEQFF
cdr3_nt: TGTGCCAGCTCACCACCGAGCGGGAGCGTCGATGAGCAGTTCTTC
j_call: TRBJ2-1
clone_size: -
d_call: TRBD2
v_call: TRBV18

cdr3_aa: CAWSLRQNNSPLHF
cdr3_nt: TGTGCCTGGAGCCTGCGACAGAATAATTCACCCCTCCACTTT
j_call: TRBJ1-6
clone_size: -
d_call: -
v_call: TRBV30

cdr3_aa: CASSLDYNRDYGYTF
cdr3_nt: TGTGCCAGCAGCTTAGATTATAACAGAGACTATGGCTACACCTTC
j_call: TRBJ1-2
clone_size: -
d_call: -
v_call: TRBV11-2

cdr3_aa: CSVPFTDTQYF
cdr3_nt: TGCAGCGTCCCTTTCACAGATACGCAGTATTTT
j_call: TRBJ2-3
clone_size: once
d_call: -
v_call: TRBV29-1

cdr3_aa: CSSSFRVPEAFF
cdr3_nt: TGTTCCAGCAGCTTCAGGGTCCCTGAAGCTTTCTTT
j_call: TRBJ1-1
clone_size: once
d_call: -
v_call: TRBV7-9

cdr3_aa: CASSQGPGGTEAFF
cdr3_nt: TGTGCCAGCAGCCAAGGGCCCGGAGGAACTGAAGCTTTCTTT
j_call: TRBJ1-1
clone_size: -
d_call: -
v_call: TRBV4-2

cdr3_aa: CASSLGPGRSSYNEQFF
cdr3_nt: TGTGCCAGCAGCTTGGGGCCCGGACGCAGCTCCTACAATGAGCAGTTCTTC
j_call: TRBJ2-1
clone_size: few
d_call: -
v_call: TRBV11-2

cdr3_aa: CASSNLGQGRQPQHF
cdr3_nt: TGTGCCAGCAGTAATTTAGGACAGGGGAGACAGCCCCAGCATTTT
j_call: TRBJ1-5
clone_size: -
d_call: TRBD1
v_call: TRBV6-1

cdr3_aa: CASSLRNRGGLANVLTF
cdr3_nt: TGTGCCAGCAGCCTCCGAAACAGGGGTGGTTTAGCCAACGTCCTGACTTTC
j_call: TRBJ2-6
clone_size: -
d_call: TRBD1
v_call: TRBV5-6

cdr3_aa: CASRLELNTEAFF
cdr3_nt: TGTGCCAGCAGACTTGAGTTGAACACTGAAGCTTTCTTT
j_call: TRBJ1-1
clone_size: -
d_call: -
v_call: TRBV28

cdr3_aa: CASSPSLTGNQPQHF
cdr3_nt: TGTGCCAGCAGTCCGTCCTTGACAGGGAATCAGCCCCAGCATTTT
j_call: TRBJ1-5
clone_size: -
d_call: TRBD1
v_call: TRBV28

cdr3_aa: CASSLGGLAGGGYNEQFF
cdr3_nt: TGTGCCAGCAGCTTAGGGGGACTAGCGGGCGGGGGCTACAATGAGCAGTTCTTC
j_call: TRBJ2-1
clone_size: -
d_call: TRBD2
v_call: TRBV7-9

cdr3_aa: CASSDSTVRGQCTEAFF
cdr3_nt: TGTGCCAGCAGTGACTCGACAGTGAGGGGGCAGTGTACTGAAGCTTTCTTT
j_call: TRBJ1-1
clone_size: -
d_call: TRBD1
v_call: TRBV6-4

cdr3_aa: CASSFQLAKNIQYF
cdr3_nt: TGTGCCAGCAGCTTCCAACTAGCCAAAAACATTCAGTACTTC
j_call: TRBJ2-4
clone_size: -
d_call: -
v_call: TRBV7-9

cdr3_aa: CASSPSSLAGGPGTGELFF
cdr3_nt: TGTGCCAGCAGCCCTAGCTCGCTAGCGGGAGGGCCGGGCACCGGGGAGCTGTTTTTT
j_call: TRBJ2-2
clone_size: -
d_call: TRBD2
v_call: TRBV9

cdr3_aa: CASKSWGGRNEQFF
cdr3_nt: TGTGCTAGCAAGTCTTGGGGGGGCAGAAATGAGCAGTTCTTC
j_call: TRBJ2-1
clone_size: -
d_call: -
v_call: TRBV12-5

cdr3_aa: CSSTYWGGARSYEQYF
cdr3_nt: TGTTCCAGCACCTACTGGGGGGGGGCGCGGTCCTACGAGCAGTACTTC
j_call: TRBJ2-7
clone_size: -
d_call: -
v_call: TRBV7-9

cdr3_aa: CASRKLAGDYNEQFF
cdr3_nt: TGTGCCAGCAGGAAGCTAGCGGGAGATTACAATGAGCAGTTCTTC
j_call: TRBJ2-1
clone_size: -
d_call: TRBD2
v_call: TRBV7-3

cdr3_aa: CASRGRTVGREPQHF
cdr3_nt: TGTGCCAGTAGGGGACGGACGGTAGGGAGGGAGCCCCAGCATTTT
j_call: TRBJ1-5
clone_size: -
d_call: -
v_call: TRBV19

cdr3_aa: CASSLILGVRREDEQFF
cdr3_nt: TGTGCCAGCAGTTTAATCCTGGGGGTTCGGCGGGAGGATGAGCAGTTCTTC
j_call: TRBJ2-1
clone_size: -
d_call: TRBD2
v_call: TRBV28

cdr3_aa: CASSLTAGGFGEQFF
cdr3_nt: TGTGCCAGCAGTTTAACGGCAGGGGGATTCGGTGAGCAGTTCTTC
j_call: TRBJ2-1
clone_size: few
d_call: TRBD1
v_call: TRBV27